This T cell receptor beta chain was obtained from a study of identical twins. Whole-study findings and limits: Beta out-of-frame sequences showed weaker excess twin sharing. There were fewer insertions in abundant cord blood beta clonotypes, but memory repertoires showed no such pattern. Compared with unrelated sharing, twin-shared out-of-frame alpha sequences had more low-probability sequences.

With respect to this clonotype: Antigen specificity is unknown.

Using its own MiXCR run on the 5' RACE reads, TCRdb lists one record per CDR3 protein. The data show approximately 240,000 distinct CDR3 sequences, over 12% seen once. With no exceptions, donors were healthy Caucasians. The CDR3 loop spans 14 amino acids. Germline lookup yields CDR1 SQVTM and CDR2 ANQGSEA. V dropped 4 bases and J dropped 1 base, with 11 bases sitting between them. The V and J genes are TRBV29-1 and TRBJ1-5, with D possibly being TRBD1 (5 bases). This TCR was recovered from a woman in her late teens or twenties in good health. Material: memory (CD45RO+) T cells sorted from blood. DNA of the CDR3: TGCAGCGTTGGGGGCCGACAGAGCAATCAGCCCCAGCATTTT. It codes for CSVGGRQSNQPQHF.